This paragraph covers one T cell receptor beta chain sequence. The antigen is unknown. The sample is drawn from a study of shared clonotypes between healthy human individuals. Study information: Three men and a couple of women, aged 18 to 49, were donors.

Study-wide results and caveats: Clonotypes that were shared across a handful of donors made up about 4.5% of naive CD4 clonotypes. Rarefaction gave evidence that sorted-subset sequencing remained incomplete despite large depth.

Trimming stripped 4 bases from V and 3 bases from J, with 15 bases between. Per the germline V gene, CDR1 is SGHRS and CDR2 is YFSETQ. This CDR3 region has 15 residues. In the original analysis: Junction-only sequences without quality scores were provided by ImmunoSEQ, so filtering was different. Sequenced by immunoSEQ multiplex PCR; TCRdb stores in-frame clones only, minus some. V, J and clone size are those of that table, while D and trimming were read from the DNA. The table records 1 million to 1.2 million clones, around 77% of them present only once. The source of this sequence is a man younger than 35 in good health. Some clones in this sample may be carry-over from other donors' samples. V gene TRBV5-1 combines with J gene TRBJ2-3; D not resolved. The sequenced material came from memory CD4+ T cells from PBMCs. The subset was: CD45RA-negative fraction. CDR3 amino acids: CASSAPASATDTQYF. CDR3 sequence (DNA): TGCGCCAGCAGCGCTCCCGCTTCGGCGACAGATACGCAGTATTTT.